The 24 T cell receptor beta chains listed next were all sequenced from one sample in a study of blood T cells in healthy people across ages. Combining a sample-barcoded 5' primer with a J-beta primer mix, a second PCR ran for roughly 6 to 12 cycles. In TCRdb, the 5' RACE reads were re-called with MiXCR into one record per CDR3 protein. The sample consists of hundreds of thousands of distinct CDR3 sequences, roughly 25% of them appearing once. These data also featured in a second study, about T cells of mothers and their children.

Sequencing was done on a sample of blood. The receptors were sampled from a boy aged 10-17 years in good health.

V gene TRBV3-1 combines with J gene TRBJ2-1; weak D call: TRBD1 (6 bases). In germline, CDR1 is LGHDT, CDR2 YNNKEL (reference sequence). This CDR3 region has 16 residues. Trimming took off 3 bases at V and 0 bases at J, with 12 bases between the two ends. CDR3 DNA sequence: TGTGCCAGCAGCCACACGGACAGCCTCTCCTACAATGAGCAGTTCTTC. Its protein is CASSHTDSLSYNEQFF.

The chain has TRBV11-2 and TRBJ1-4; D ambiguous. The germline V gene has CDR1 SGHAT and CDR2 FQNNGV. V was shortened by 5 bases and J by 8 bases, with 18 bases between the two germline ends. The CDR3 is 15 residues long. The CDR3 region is CASSLAGVVGEKLFF. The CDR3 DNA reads TGTGCCAGCAGCCTAGCTGGGGTAGTTGGGGAAAAACTGTTTTTT.

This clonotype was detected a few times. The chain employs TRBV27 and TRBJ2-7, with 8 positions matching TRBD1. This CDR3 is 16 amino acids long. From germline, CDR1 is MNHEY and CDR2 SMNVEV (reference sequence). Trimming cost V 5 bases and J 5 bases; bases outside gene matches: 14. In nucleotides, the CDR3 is TGTGCCAGCAGTCCCCTCCCGACAGGGGTTCCGGACGAGCAGTACTTC. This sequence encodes CASSPLPTGVPDEQYF.

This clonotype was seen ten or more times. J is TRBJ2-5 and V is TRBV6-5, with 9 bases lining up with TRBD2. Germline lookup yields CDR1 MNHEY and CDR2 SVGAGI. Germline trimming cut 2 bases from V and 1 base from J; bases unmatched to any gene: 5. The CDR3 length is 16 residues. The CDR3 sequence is CASSYLHSGGQETQYF. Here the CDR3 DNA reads TGTGCCAGCAGTTACCTCCATAGCGGGGGCCAAGAGACCCAGTACTTC.

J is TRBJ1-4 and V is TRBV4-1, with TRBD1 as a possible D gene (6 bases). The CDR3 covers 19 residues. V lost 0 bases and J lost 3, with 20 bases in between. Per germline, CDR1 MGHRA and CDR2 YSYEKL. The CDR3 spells CASSQDRLLTGSANEKLFF. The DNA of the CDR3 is TGCGCCAGCAGCCAAGATCGGTTACTAACAGGGTCAGCTAATGAAAAACTGTTTTTT.

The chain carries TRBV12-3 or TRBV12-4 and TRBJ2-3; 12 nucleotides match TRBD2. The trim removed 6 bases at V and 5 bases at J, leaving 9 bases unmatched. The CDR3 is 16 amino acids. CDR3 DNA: TGTGCCAGCAGCCCCCTAGCGGGGGGGCCGGTAGATACGCAGTATTTT. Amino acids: CASSPLAGGPVDTQYF.

The CDR3 loop is CASSQASGDTQYF. The DNA of the CDR3 is TGTGCCAGCAGCCAAGCGTCTGGAGATACGCAGTATTTT. The V and J genes are TRBV3-1 and TRBJ2-3, with D unresolved. CDR1 and CDR2 (germline): LGHDT, YNNKEL (reference sequence). V lost 1 base and J lost 5, with 7 bases in between. The CDR3 runs to 13 residues.

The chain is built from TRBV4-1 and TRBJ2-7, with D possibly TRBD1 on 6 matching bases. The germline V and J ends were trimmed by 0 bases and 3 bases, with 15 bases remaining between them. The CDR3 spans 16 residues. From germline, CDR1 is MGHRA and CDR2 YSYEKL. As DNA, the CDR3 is TGCGCCAGCAGCCAAGATCCCGTGACCAGGGGCTACGAGCAGTACTTC. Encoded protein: CASSQDPVTRGYEQYF.

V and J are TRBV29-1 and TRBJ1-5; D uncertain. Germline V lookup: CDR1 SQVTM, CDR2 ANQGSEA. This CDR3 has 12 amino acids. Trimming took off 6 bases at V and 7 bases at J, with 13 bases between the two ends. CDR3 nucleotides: TGCAGCGTGGGAGTACGGGGACAGCCCCAGCATTTT. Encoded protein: CSVGVRGQPQHF.

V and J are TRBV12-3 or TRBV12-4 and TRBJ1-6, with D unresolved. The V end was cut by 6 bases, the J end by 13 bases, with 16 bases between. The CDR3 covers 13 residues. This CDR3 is CASRRVARLPLHF. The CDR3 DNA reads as TGTGCCAGCAGAAGGGTGGCTAGATTGCCCCTCCACTTT.

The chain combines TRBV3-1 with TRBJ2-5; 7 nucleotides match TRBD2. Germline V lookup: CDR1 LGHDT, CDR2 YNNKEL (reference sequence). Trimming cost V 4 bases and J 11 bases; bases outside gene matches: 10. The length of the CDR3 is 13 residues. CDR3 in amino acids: CASSREGTGEQYF. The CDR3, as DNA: TGTGCCAGCAGCCGGGAGGGGACGGGGGAGCAGTACTTC.

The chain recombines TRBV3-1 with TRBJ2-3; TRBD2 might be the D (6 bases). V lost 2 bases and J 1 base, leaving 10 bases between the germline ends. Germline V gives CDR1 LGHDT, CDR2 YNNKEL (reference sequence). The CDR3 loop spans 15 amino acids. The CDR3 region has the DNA TGTGCCAGCAGCCAACCTCGGAGGGGCACAGATACGCAGTATTTT. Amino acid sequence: CASSQPRRGTDTQYF.

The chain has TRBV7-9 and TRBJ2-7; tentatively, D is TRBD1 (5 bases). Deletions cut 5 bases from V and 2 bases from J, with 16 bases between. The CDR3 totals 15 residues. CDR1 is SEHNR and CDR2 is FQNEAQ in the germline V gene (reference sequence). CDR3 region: CASSPPIQETYEQYF. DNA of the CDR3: TGTGCCAGCAGCCCCCCGATACAGGAAACCTACGAGCAGTACTTC.

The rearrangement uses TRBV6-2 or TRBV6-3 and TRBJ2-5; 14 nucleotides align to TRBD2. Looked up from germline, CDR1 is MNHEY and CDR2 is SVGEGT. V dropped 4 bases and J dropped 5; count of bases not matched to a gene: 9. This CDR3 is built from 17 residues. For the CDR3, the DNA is TGTGCCAGCAGTTTGGGACTAGCGGGGGCCTTGGGGGAGACCCAGTACTTC. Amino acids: CASSLGLAGALGETQYF.

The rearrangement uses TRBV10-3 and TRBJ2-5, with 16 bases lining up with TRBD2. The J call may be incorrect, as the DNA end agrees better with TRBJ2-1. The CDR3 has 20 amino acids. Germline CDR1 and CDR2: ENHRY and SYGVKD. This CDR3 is CAISESDRTGLAGGRTEQFF. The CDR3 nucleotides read TGTGCCATCAGTGAGTCGGACAGGACGGGACTAGCGGGGGGGAGGACTGAGCAGTTCTTC.

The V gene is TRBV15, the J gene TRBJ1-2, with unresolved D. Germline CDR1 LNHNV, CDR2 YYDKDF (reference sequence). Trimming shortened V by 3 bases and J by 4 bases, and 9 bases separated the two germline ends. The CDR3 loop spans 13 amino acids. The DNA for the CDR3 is TGTGCCACCAGCAGGCAGGAGAGCTATGGCTACACCTTC. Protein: CATSRQESYGYTF. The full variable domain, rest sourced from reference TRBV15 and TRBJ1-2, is DAMVIQNPRYQVTQFGKPVTLSCSQTLNHNVMYWYQQKSSQAPKLLFHYYDKDFNNEADTPDNFQSRRPNTSFCFLDIRSPGLGDTAMYLCATSRQESYGYTFGSGTRLTVV.

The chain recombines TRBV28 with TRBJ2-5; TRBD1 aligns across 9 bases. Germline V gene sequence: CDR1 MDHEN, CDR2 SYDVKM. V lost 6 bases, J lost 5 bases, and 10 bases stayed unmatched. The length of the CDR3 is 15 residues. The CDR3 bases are TGTGCCAGCAGCAGCACAGGGGGCAGCGGGGAGACCCAGTACTTC. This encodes CASSSTGGSGETQYF.

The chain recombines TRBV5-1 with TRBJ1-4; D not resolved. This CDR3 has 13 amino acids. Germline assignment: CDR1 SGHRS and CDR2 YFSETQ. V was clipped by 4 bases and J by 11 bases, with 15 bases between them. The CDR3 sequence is CASSGTRPGKLFF. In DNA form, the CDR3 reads TGCGCCAGCAGCGGAACAAGACCTGGGAAACTGTTTTTT.

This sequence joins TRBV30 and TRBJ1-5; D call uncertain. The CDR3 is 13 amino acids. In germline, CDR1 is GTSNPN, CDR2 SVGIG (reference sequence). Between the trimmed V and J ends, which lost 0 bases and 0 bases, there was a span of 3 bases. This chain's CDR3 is CAWSVNSNQPQHF. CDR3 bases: TGTGCCTGGAGTGTTAATAGCAATCAGCCCCAGCATTTT.

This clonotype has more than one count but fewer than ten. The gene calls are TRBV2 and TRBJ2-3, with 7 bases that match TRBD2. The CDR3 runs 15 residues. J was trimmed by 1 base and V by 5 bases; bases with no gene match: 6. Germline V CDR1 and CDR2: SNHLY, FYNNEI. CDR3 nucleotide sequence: TGTGCCAGCAGTCCTCGGACTAGTGGCACAGATACGCAGTATTTT. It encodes CASSPRTSGTDTQYF.

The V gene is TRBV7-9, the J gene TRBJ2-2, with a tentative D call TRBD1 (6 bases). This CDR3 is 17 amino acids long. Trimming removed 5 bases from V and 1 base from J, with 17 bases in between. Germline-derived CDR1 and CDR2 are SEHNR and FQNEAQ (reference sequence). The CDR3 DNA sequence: TGTGCCAGCAGCGTTGACTGGGGGACAAAGAACACCGGGGAGCTGTTTTTT. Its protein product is CASSVDWGTKNTGELFF.

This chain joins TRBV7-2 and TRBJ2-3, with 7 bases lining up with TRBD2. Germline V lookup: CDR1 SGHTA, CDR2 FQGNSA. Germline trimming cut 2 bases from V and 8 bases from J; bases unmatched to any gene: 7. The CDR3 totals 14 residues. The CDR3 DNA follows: TGTGCCAGCAGCTTATATGGCGGGGGAATTACGCAGTATTTT. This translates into CASSLYGGGITQYF.

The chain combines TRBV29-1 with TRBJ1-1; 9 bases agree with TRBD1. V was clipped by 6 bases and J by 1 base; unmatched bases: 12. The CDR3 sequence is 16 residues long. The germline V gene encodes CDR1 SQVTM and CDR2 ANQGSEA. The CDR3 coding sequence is TGCAGCGTCGATGGACAGGGGATAGCGGGGAACACTGAAGCTTTCTTT. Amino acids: CSVDGQGIAGNTEAFF.

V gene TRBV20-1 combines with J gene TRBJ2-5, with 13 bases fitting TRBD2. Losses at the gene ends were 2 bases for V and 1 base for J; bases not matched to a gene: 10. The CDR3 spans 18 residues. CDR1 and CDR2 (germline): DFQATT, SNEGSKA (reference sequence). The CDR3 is CSARSGLAGAHFQETQYF. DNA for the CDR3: TGCAGTGCTAGATCCGGACTAGCGGGGGCCCACTTCCAAGAGACCCAGTACTTC.